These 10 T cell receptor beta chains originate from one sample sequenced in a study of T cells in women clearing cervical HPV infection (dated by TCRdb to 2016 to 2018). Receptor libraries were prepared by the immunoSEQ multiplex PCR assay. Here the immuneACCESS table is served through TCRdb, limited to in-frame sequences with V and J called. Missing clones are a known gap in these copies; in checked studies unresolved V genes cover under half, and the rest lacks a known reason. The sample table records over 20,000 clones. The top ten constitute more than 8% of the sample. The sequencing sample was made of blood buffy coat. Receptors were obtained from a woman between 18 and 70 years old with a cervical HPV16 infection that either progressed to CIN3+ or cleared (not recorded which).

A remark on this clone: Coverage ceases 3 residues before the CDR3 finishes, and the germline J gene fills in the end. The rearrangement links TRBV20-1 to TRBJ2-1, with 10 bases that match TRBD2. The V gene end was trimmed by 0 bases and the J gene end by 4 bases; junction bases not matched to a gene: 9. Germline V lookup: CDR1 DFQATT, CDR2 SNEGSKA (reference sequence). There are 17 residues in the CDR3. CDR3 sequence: CSARDPGSGGGYNEQFF. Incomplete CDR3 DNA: TGCAGTGCTAGAGACCCAGGAAGCGGGGGGGGATACAATGAG.

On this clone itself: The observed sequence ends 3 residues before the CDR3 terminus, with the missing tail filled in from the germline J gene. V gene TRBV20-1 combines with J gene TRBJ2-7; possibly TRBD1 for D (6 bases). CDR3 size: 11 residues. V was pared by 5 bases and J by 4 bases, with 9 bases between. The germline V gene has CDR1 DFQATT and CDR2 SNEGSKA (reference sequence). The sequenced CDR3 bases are TGCAGTGCTCACGACAGGTACGAG. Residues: CSAHDRYE. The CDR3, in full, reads CSAHDRYEQYF.

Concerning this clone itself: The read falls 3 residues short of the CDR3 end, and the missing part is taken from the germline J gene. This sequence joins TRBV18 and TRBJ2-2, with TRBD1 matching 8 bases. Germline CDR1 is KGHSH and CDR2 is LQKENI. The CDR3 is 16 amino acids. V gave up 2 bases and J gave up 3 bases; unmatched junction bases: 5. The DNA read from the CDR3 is TGTGCCAGCTCACCAGTACGGACAGGGCACACCGGGGAG. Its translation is CASSPVRTGHTGE. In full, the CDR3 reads CASSPVRTGHTGELFF.

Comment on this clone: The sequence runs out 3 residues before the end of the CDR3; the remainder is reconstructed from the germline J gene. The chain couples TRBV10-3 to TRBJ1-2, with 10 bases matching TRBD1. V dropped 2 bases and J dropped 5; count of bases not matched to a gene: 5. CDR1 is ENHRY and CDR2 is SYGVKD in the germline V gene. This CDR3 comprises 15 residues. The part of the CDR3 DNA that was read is TGTGCCATCAGTGAGGCGGACAGGGGGGTGTATGGC. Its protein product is CAISEADRGVYG. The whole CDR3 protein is CAISEADRGVYGYTF.

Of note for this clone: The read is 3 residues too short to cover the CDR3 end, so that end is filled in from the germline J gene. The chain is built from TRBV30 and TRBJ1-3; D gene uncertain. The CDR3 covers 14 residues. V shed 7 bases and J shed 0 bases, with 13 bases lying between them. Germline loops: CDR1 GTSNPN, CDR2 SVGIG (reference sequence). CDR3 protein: CAFQAWPSGNTIYF. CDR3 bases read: TGTGCCTTCCAGGCCTGGCCCTCTGGAAACACC.

The part of the CDR3 DNA that was read is TGTGCCAGCAGGAAGACCGGGACAGGGAGCAATCAGCCC. Translation: CASRKTGTGSNQP. The complete CDR3 protein is CASRKTGTGSNQPQHF. The rearrangement links TRBV6-2 or TRBV6-3 to TRBJ1-5; 9 bases agree with TRBD1. Sequencing ends 3 residues short of the CDR3 end; the germline J gene provides the rest. The CDR3 has 16 residues. Germline CDR1 MNHEY, CDR2 SVGEGT. The V and J ends lost 6 bases and 1 base, in that order; junction bases with no gene match: 7.

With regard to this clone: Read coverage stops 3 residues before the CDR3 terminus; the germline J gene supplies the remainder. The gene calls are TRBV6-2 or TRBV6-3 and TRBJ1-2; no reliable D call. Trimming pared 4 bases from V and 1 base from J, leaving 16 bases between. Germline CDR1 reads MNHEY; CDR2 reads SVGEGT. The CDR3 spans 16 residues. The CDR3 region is CASSSHFGGGNYGYTF. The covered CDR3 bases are TGTGCCAGCAGTTCCCACTTCGGCGGCGGTAACTATGGC.

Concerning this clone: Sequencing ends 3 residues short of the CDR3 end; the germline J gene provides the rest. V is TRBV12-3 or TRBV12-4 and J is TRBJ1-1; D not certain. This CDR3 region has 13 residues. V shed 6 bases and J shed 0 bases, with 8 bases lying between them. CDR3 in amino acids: CASSDTVNTEAFF. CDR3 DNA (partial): TGTGCCAGCAGCGACACAGTGAACACTGAA.

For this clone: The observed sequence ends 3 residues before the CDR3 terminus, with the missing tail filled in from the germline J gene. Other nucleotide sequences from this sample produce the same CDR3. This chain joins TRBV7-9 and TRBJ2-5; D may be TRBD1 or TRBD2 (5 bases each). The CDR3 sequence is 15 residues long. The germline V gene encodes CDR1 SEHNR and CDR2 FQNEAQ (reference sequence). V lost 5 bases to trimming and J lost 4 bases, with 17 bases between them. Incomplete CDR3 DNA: TGTGCCAGCAGCCCCCTTAGGGTGAGGGGAGAGACC. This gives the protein CASSPLRVRGET. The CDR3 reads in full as CASSPLRVRGETQYF.

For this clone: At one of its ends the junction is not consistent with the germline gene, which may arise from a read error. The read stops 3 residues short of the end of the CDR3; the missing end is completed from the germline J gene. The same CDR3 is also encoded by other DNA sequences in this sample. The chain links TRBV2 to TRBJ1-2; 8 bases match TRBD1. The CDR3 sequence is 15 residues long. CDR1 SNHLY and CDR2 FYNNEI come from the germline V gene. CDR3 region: CASSERKTGDYGYTF. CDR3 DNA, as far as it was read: TGTGCCAGTAGTGAACGGAAGACAGGGGACTATGGC.